A selection of T cell receptor beta chains follows, all from one sample in a study of T cells in Graves' hyperthyroidism and ophthalmopathy. TCRdb fed the multiplex PCR reads into MiXCR, producing one record per CDR3 protein. The data contain roughly 840,000 distinct CDR3 sequences, roughly 37% of them seen just once; the ten biggest clones take up 8% to 9%. Sample: blood. The receptors derive from a man between 18 and 35 years old with Graves' hyperthyroidism. The CDR3 runs from the conserved cysteine through the conserved F or W. Each record gives: J gene, clone size, V gene, D gene, CDR3 DNA, CDR3 protein. D genes are given only for firm matches. Clone size is not always given. Where it is, it says once, few, many or a class for expanded clones.

TRBJ1-6 | NA | TRBV7-3 | NA | TGTGCCAGCACCCAAGGGGGGGTAGAGTCACCCCTCCACTTT | CASTQGGVESPLHF
TRBJ1-3 | few | TRBV19 | NA | TGTGCCACCGATCGGGGGCCCTGCTCTGGAAACACCATATATTTT | CATDRGPCSGNTIYF
TRBJ1-5 | few | TRBV5-1 | NA | TGCGCCAGCAGCTTGGGATGGGGGTCGGGCCAGCCCCAGCATTTT | CASSLGWGSGQPQHF
TRBJ1-5 | NA | TRBV12-3/TRBV12-4 | NA | TGTGCCAGCAGTTTATTAGAGATTGGCCAGCCCCAGCATTTT | CASSLLEIGQPQHF
TRBJ2-7 | NA | TRBV29-1 | NA | TGCAGCGCTGAGGAAGAATCCTACGAGCAGTACTTC | CSAEEESYEQYF
TRBJ2-7 | NA | TRBV29-1 | NA | TGCAGCGTTGGGAGGGGTAGAGGCGAGCAGTACTTC | CSVGRGRGEQYF
TRBJ2-3 | many | TRBV25-1 | NA | TGTGCCAGCAGCGTCACAGATACGCAGTATTTT | CASSVTDTQYF
TRBJ1-6 | NA | TRBV7-2 | NA | TGTGCCAGCTGCTTCCCCCTAATACCTAATTCACCCCTCCACTTT | CASCFPLIPNSPLHF
TRBJ2-2 | few | TRBV6-5 | NA | TGTGCCAGCAGTTACTCCTTCGGCGGGTTGGGGGAGCTGTTTTTT | CASSYSFGGLGELFF
TRBJ2-3 | NA | TRBV29-1 | NA | TGCAGCACGGATGCGGGATCAGATACGCAGTATTTT | CSTDAGSDTQYF
TRBJ2-2 | few | TRBV12-3/TRBV12-4 | NA | TGTGCCAGCTCACAGGCGACGAACACCGGGGAGCTGTTTTTT | CASSQATNTGELFF
TRBJ1-4 | many | TRBV7-9 | NA | TGTGCCAGCAGCCTCGCAGTGAGCGAAAAACTGTTTTTT | CASSLAVSEKLFF
TRBJ2-7 | NA | TRBV6-5 | NA | TGTGCCAGCAGTGAAAGACGGGGTAGGGAGCAGTACTTC | CASSERRGREQYF
TRBJ1-5 | many | TRBV7-9 | NA | TGTGCCAGCAGCTTAGACATGTATCAGCCCCAGCATTTT | CASSLDMYQPQHF
TRBJ1-2 | few | TRBV9 | NA | TGTGCCAGCAGCGTAGATTACGGAGGAGGAGGCTACACCTTC | CASSVDYGGGGYTF
TRBJ2-7 | few | TRBV20-1 | NA | TGCAGTGCTGTCCCCGGATATGGCGGGGCCTACGAGCAGTACTTC | CSAVPGYGGAYEQYF
TRBJ2-6 | once | TRBV29-1 | NA | TGCAGCTTGGAGGGTCTTCCTCCTGGGGCCAACGTCCTGACTTTC | CSLEGLPPGANVLTF
TRBJ2-1 | once | TRBV25-1 | NA | TGTGCCAGCAGTGAATTCAATGAGCAGTTCTTC | CASSEFNEQFF
TRBJ2-7 | NA | TRBV7-9 | TRBD2 | TGTGCCAGCAGCCAGACTACTAGCGGGAGAACGCACGAGCAGTACTTC | CASSQTTSGRTHEQYF
TRBJ2-7 | few | TRBV13 | TRBD2 | TGTGCCAGCAGCGGCCAGCGGGGACTTAGCTACGAGCAGTACTTC | CASSGQRGLSYEQYF
TRBJ1-1 | NA | TRBV29-1 | TRBD1 | TGCAGCGTTGGACAGGGGGCAATAACTGAAGCTTTCTTT | CSVGQGAITEAFF
TRBJ2-5 | NA | TRBV9 | TRBD1 | TGTGCCAGCAGCTTGACCGGGACAGGGGTGGGCGAGACCCAGTACTTC | CASSLTGTGVGETQYF
TRBJ1-4 | NA | TRBV15 | NA | TGTGCCACCAGCAGAGAAGACAGACTGTTTTTT | CATSREDRLFF
TRBJ2-7 | NA | TRBV20-1 | NA | TGCAGTGCCGCCCCGGGGGCTACCTACGAGCAGTACTTC | CSAAPGATYEQYF
TRBJ2-7 | few | TRBV13 | TRBD1 | TGTGCCAGCAGCACCAGGGGGCAGTTAACCTACGAGCAGTACTTC | CASSTRGQLTYEQYF
TRBJ2-7 | NA | TRBV6-5 | TRBD2 | TGTGCCAGCACTGGGACTACGCCCTACGAGCAGTACTTC | CASTGTTPYEQYF
TRBJ1-1 | NA | TRBV7-3 | NA | TGTGCCAGCAGCTCAGTATTGAGGACTGAAGCTTTCTTT | CASSSVLRTEAFF
TRBJ1-6 | many | TRBV9 | NA | TGTGCCAGCAGCGTAGGGGTAGTGATGGATTCACCCCTCCACTTT | CASSVGVVMDSPLHF
TRBJ2-7 | NA | TRBV11-2 | NA | TGTGCCAGCAGCTTAGCTAGCGCATACTACGAGCAGTACTTC | CASSLASAYYEQYF